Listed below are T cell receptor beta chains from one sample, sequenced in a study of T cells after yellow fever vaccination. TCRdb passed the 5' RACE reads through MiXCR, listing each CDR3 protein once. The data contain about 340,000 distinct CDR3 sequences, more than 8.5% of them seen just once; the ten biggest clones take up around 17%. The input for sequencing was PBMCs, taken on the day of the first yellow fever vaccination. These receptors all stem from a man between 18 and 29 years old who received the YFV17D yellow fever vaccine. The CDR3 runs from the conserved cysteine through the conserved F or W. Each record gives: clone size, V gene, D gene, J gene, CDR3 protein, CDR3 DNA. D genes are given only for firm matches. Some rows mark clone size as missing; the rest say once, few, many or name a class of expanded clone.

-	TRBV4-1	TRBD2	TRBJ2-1	CASSQATSGVYNEQFF	TGCGCCAGCAGCCAAGCTACCAGCGGGGTTTACAATGAGCAGTTCTTC
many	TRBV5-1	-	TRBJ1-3	CASSLGDIVRGTIYF	TGCGCCAGCAGCTTGGGGGACATCGTCCGCGGCACCATATATTTT
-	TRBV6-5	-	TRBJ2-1	CASSYSGGGSNEQFF	TGTGCCAGCAGTTACTCGGGTGGTGGGAGCAATGAGCAGTTCTTC
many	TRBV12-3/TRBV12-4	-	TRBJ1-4	CASSFPGAEKLFF	TGTGCCAGCAGCTTTCCCGGGGCGGAAAAACTGTTTTTT
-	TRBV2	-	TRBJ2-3	CASSDPPETQYF	TGTGCCAGCAGTGATCCACCGGAGACGCAGTATTTT
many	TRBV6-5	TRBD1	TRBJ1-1	CASSFGTGGEAFF	TGTGCCAGCAGTTTCGGGACAGGGGGTGAAGCTTTCTTT
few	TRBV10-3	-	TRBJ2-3	CAISEWGGGTDTQYF	TGTGCCATCAGTGAGTGGGGGGGCGGCACAGATACGCAGTATTTT
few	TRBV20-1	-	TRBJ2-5	CSASWGSEETQYF	TGCAGTGCTAGTTGGGGATCGGAGGAGACCCAGTACTTC
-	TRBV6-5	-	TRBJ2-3	CASGPGRKYF	TGTGCCAGCGGACCGGGACGGAAGTATTTT
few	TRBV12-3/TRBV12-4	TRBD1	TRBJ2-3	CASSSEGAGTDTQYF	TGTGCCAGCAGTTCAGAGGGGGCTGGCACAGATACGCAGTATTTT
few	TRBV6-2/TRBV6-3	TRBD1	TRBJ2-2	CASSADRVAGELFF	TGTGCCAGCAGTGCCGACAGGGTAGCCGGGGAGCTGTTTTTT
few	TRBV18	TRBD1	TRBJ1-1	CASSQGVGGSDTEAFF	TGTGCCAGCTCGCAGGGGGTTGGTGGGTCGGACACTGAAGCTTTCTTT
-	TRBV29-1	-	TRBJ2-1	CSVGVGVKYNEQFF	TGCAGCGTTGGGGTTGGGGTCAAATACAATGAGCAGTTCTTC
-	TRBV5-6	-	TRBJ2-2	CASSLGWLAGELFF	TGTGCCAGCAGCTTGGGATGGTTGGCCGGGGAGCTGTTTTTT
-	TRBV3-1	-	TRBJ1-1	CASSQLLGGPEAFF	TGTGCCAGCAGCCAACTGTTAGGAGGCCCTGAAGCTTTCTTT
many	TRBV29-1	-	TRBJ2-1	CSVELFNAYNEQFF	TGCAGCGTTGAACTATTTAATGCCTACAATGAGCAGTTCTTC
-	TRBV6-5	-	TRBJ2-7	CASSSSGDSYEQYF	TGTGCCAGCAGTTCCTCGGGGGACTCCTACGAGCAGTACTTC
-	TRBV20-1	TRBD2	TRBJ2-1	CSARGALGLVSNEQFF	TGCAGTGCTAGAGGAGCATTGGGACTAGTGAGCAATGAGCAGTTCTTC
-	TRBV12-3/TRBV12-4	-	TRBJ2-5	CASSKDGGTQYF	TGTGCCAGCAGTAAAGACGGGGGGACCCAGTACTTC
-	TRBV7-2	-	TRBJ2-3	CASSSQGNTQYF	TGTGCCAGCAGTTCACAGGGAAATACGCAGTATTTT
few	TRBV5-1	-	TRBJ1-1	CASSRTVPNTEAFF	TGCGCCAGCAGTCGAACAGTGCCGAACACTGAAGCTTTCTTT
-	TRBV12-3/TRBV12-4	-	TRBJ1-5	CASSFRAQSNQPQHF	TGTGCCAGCAGTTTTCGTGCTCAGAGCAATCAGCCCCAGCATTTT
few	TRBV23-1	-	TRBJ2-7	CASIPGHPVYEQYF	TGCGCCAGCATCCCCGGACACCCTGTCTACGAGCAGTACTTC
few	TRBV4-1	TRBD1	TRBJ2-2	CASSPTGVGELFF	TGCGCCAGCAGCCCGACAGGGGTCGGGGAGCTGTTTTTT
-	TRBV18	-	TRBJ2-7	CASSPRRGLWNEQYF	TGTGCCAGCTCACCACGCCGGGGGCTCTGGAACGAGCAGTACTTC
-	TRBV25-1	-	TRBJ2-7	CASTINDEQYF	TGTGCCAGCACAATTAACGACGAGCAGTACTTC
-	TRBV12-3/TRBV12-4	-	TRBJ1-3	CASSFRDPRSGNTIYF	TGTGCCAGCAGTTTCAGGGACCCCCGCTCTGGAAACACCATATATTTT
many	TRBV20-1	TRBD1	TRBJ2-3	CSASTIGRQGAEDTQYF	TGCAGTGCTAGCACGATAGGACGACAGGGGGCTGAAGATACGCAGTATTTT
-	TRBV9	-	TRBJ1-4	CASSVVPGQKLFF	TGTGCCAGCAGCGTAGTCCCCGGGCAAAAACTGTTTTTT
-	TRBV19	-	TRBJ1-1	CASSASRVEAFF	TGTGCCAGTAGTGCCTCTAGGGTTGAAGCTTTCTTT
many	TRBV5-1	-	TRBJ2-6	CASSVSSGANVLTF	TGCGCCAGCAGCGTCAGCTCTGGGGCCAACGTCCTGACTTTC
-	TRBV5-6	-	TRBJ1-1	CASSFGSEAFF	TGTGCCAGCAGCTTCGGGTCTGAAGCTTTCTTT
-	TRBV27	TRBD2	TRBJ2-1	CASSLYTSGLAGGRGEQFF	TGTGCCAGCAGTTTATACACCTCCGGACTAGCGGGGGGGCGTGGTGAGCAGTTCTTC
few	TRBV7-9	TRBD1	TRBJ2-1	CASSLATGVRNEQFF	TGTGCCAGCAGCTTAGCAACAGGGGTTCGGAATGAGCAGTTCTTC
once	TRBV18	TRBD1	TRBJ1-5	CASSPRDSQPQHF	TGTGCCAGCTCACCCCGGGACAGTCAGCCCCAGCATTTT
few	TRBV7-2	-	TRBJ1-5	CASSLEGKQPQHF	TGTGCCAGCAGCTTAGAGGGGAAACAGCCCCAGCATTTT
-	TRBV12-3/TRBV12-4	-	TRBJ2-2	CASSRSRGGLDTGELFF	TGTGCCAGCAGCCGATCAAGGGGGGGCTTGGACACCGGGGAGCTGTTTTTT
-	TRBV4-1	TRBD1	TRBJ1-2	CASSQEGQGAGGYTF	TGCGCCAGCAGCCAGGAAGGACAGGGGGCGGGCGGCTACACCTTC
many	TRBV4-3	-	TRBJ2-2	CASSHQLDRSNTGELFF	TGCGCCAGCAGCCATCAGTTGGACAGATCGAACACCGGGGAGCTGTTTTTT
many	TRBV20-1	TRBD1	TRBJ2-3	CSANRGLGTDTQYF	TGCAGTGCAAACAGGGGGCTGGGCACAGATACGCAGTATTTT
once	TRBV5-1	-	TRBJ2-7	CASSLEQIYEQYF	TGCGCCAGCAGCTTGGAACAGATCTACGAGCAGTACTTC
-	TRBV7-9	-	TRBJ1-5	CASSLGGGREPQHF	TGTGCCAGCAGCTTAGGGGGCGGTCGTGAGCCCCAGCATTTT
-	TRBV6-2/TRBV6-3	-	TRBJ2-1	CASNGGVEQFF	TGTGCCAGCAACGGGGGAGTCGAGCAGTTCTTC
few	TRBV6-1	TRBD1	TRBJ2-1	CASRDRTGGRNEQFF	TGTGCCAGCAGGGACCGGACAGGGGGCCGCAATGAGCAGTTCTTC
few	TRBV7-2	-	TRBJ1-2	CASSLQGSSDYGYTF	TGTGCCAGCAGCTTACAGGGTTCTAGTGACTATGGCTACACCTTC
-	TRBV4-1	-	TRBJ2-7	CASSQGGAGSYEQYF	TGCGCCAGCAGCCAAGGGGGGGCAGGCTCCTACGAGCAGTACTTC
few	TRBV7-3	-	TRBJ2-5	CASSFGAGPQETQYF	TGTGCCAGCAGCTTCGGAGCCGGCCCCCAAGAGACCCAGTACTTC
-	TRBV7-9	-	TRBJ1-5	CASSPGWANQPQHF	TGTGCCAGCAGCCCTGGCTGGGCGAATCAGCCCCAGCATTTT
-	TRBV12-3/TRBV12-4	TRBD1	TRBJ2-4	CASSSPGQGVMTKNIQYF	TGTGCCAGCAGTTCACCGGGACAGGGCGTAATGACCAAAAACATTCAGTACTTC
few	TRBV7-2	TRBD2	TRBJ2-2	CASSPSGGTNTGELFF	TGTGCCAGCAGCCCCAGCGGGGGGACGAACACCGGGGAGCTGTTTTTT
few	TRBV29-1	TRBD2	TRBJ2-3	CSVKGLAVFTDTQYF	TGCAGCGTGAAGGGACTAGCGGTATTCACAGATACGCAGTATTTT
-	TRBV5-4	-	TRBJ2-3	CASTQTRTDTQYF	TGTGCCAGCACCCAGACTCGCACAGATACGCAGTATTTT
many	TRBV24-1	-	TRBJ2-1	CATSDFRHPYNEQFF	TGTGCCACCAGTGATTTTAGACATCCCTACAATGAGCAGTTCTTC
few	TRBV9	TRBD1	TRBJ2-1	CASSAQGALYNEQFF	TGTGCCAGCAGCGCGCAGGGGGCGCTCTACAATGAGCAGTTCTTC
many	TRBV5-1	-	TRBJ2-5	CASSLQPGDKTQYF	TGCGCCAGCAGCTTGCAACCAGGGGACAAGACCCAGTACTTC
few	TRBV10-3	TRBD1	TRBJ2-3	CAISEGQGLDTQYF	TGTGCCATCAGTGAGGGACAGGGATTAGATACGCAGTATTTT
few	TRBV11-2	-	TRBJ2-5	CASSLKGALAQYF	TGTGCCAGCAGCCTCAAAGGGGCCCTGGCCCAGTACTTC
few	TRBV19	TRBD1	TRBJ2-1	CASSPRGGGVPANEQFF	TGTGCCAGTAGTCCCCGAGGGGGCGGAGTCCCCGCCAATGAGCAGTTCTTC
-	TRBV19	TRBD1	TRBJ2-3	CASSMGGQATDTQYF	TGTGCCAGTAGTATGGGGGGACAGGCCACAGATACGCAGTATTTT
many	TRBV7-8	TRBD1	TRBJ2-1	CASRYYARTGGYEQFF	TGTGCCAGCAGGTATTATGCCAGGACAGGGGGCTATGAGCAGTTCTTC